This TCR beta chain comes out of a study of long-term antiretroviral therapy in people with HIV. The germline CDR1 and CDR2 sequences are MRHNA and SNTAGT. The CDR3 sequence is 15 residues long. The ends were cut back, 4 bases at V and 12 bases at J, with 22 bases in the middle. This was the immunoSEQ v3.0 assay at survey level. Generated by immunoSEQ multiplex PCR, the TCRdb table keeps only in-frame clones and is missing some. The profile shows about 39,000 clones, approximately 85% of them singletons. Whole-study findings and limits: Blood obtained between about 2004 and 2018 may reflect older ART regimens. Pre-ART clonal expansions dominated every time point's repertoire.

This clone has just one count. Its antigen is as yet unknown. All donors provided no fewer than one pre-ART and no fewer than two post-ART PBMC samples. The chain is built from TRBV6-4 and TRBJ2-1; the D is unclear. The TCR was taken from a woman aged 45-65 years with HIV. The input for sequencing was unsorted PBMCs, taken 3.1 years after starting antiretroviral therapy. Written as DNA, the CDR3 is TGTGCCAGCAGTGCCGGCCCCCTAGAGACGAATAGGCAGTTCTTC. Protein sequence: CASSAGPLETNRQFF.